Listed here are 20 T cell receptor beta chains from one sample, sequenced in a study of shared clonotypes between healthy human individuals. Method: immunoSEQ multiplex PCR; TCRdb's copy keeps in-frame clones and lacks some. The repertoire holds 2 million to 3 million clones, around 94% seen once, with more than 0.12% in the top ten. Sequenced: naive CD4+ T cells sorted from blood. Subset reported: CD45RA+ positively selected. All receptors come from a man in his late teens or twenties in good health.

The rearrangement joins TRBV5-1 to TRBJ2-5; D assignment may be TRBD1 or TRBD2 (5 bases each). The CDR3 length is 17 residues. Germline V CDR1 and CDR2: SGHRS, YFSETQ. V was clipped by 0 bases and J by 1 base, with 16 bases between them. The CDR3 sequence: CASSLGGRSSAQETQYF. The DNA of the CDR3 is TGCGCCAGCAGCTTGGGGGGACGGAGTAGCGCCCAAGAGACCCAGTACTTC. Looking up the rest from reference TRBV5-1 and TRBJ2-5 gives the full variable domain: KAGVTQTPRYLIKTRGQQVTLSCSPISGHRSVSWYQQTPGQGLQFLFEYFSETQRNKGNFPGRFSGRQFSNSRSEMNVSTLELGDSALYLCASSLGGRSSAQETQYFGPGTRLLVL.

V is TRBV10-3 and J is TRBJ2-3; the D call may be TRBD1 or TRBD2 (6 bases each). The CDR3 is 17 amino acids. Trimming took 3 bases from V and 3 from J, leaving 19 bases between them. The germline V gene encodes CDR1 ENHRY and CDR2 SYGVKD. CDR3 DNA: TGTGCCATCAGTGACCTCGTGGGCAGGGGAGGTACAGATACGCAGTATTTT. Residues: CAISDLVGRGGTDTQYF.

This chain connects TRBV6-1 to TRBJ2-5, with TRBD1 identical over 8 bases. CDR1 and CDR2 (germline): MNHNS, SASEGT. V lost 8 bases and J lost 5; bases outside the gene matches: 10. This CDR3 spans 14 amino acids. In nucleotides, the CDR3 is TGTGCCAGCCGGAGACAGGGGATGATTGAGACCCAGTACTTC. This encodes CASRRQGMIETQYF.

This clone is a singleton in its sample. This chain uses TRBV19 with TRBJ1-2, with D hard to call. The CDR3 covers 15 residues. Germline V gives CDR1 LNHDA, CDR2 SQIVND (reference sequence). V was trimmed by 2 bases and J by 2 bases, leaving 12 bases between them. CDR3 DNA: TGTGCCAGTAGTATATCCCATGGAGAGAACTATGGCTACACCTTC. It encodes CASSISHGENYGYTF.

The chain recombines TRBV7-8 with TRBJ1-1; the D is unclear. Trimming removed 1 base at V and 4 bases at J, with 10 bases between. This CDR3 comprises 14 residues. From germline, CDR1 is SGHVS and CDR2 FQNEAQ. CDR3 sequence (DNA): TGTGCCAGCAGCTTAGTCTCAGCATCCACTGAAGCTTTCTTT. Its protein product is CASSLVSASTEAFF. The full variable domain, completed using reference TRBV7-8 and TRBJ1-1, is GAGVSQSPRYKVAKRGQDVALRCDPISGHVSLFWYQQALGQGPEFLTYFQNEAQLDKSGLPSDRFFAERPEGSVSTLKIQRTQQEDSAVYLCASSLVSASTEAFFGQGTRLTVV.

This clone appeared once. The chain links TRBV2 to TRBJ2-5; D unclear. V was shortened by 6 bases and J by 9 bases, with 11 bases between the two germline ends. Germline CDR1 and CDR2: SNHLY and FYNNEI. The length of the CDR3 is 11 residues. The CDR3 reads CASRDSSPQYF. The CDR3 nucleotides read TGTGCCAGCAGGGATAGCTCCCCCCAGTACTTC.

The chain uses TRBV7-8 and TRBJ2-3; 8 positions agree with TRBD1. Germline V gene data show CDR1 as SGHVS and CDR2 as FQNEAQ. V gave up 5 bases and J gave up 4 bases; unmatched junction bases: 14. The length of the CDR3 is 17 residues. The CDR3 loop reads CASSQDLTGVGADTQYF. The CDR3 region has the DNA TGTGCCAGCAGCCAAGATTTGACAGGGGTCGGTGCAGATACGCAGTATTTT.

The genes are TRBV4-1 and TRBJ1-2, with D perhaps TRBD1 (5 bases). CDR1 MGHRA and CDR2 YSYEKL come from the germline V gene. The CDR3 is 15 amino acids. V gave up 1 base and J gave up 0 bases, with 9 bases separating them. The CDR3 sequence is CASSQGSTANYGYTF. CDR3 DNA: TGCGCCAGCAGCCAAGGCTCGACAGCTAACTATGGCTACACCTTC.

The chain recombines TRBV6-1 with TRBJ1-2; D may be TRBD1 (5 bases). CDR3 size: 14 residues. The V gene's germline CDR1 is MNHNS and CDR2 SASEGT. V was shortened by 10 bases and J by 5 bases, with 20 bases between the two germline ends. The CDR3 protein is CAIQQSGTAYGYTF. The CDR3 DNA reads TGTGCCATCCAACAGTCCGGGACTGCTTATGGCTACACCTTC.

This chain connects TRBV5-1 to TRBJ2-3, with a weak D call TRBD1 (6 bases). This CDR3 spans 15 amino acids. Trimming shortened V by 6 bases and J by 2 bases, and 16 bases separated the two germline ends. The germline CDR1 and CDR2 sequences are SGHRS and YFSETQ. This CDR3 is CASTQGGSLTDTQYF. The CDR3 coding sequence is TGCGCCAGCACCCAAGGGGGTTCTCTCACAGATACGCAGTATTTT.

The genes are TRBV7-2 and TRBJ2-7; D uncertain. Trimming cost V 2 bases and J 2 bases, with 7 bases left between them. Per the germline V gene, CDR1 is SGHTA and CDR2 is FQGNSA. CDR3 length equals 13 residues. CDR3 DNA sequence: TGTGCCAGCAGCTTATCTACCACCTACGAGCAGTACTTC. Translation: CASSLSTTYEQYF.

CDR3 bases: TGTGCCTGGAGTGTTCTTGCATCGTCCTACAATGAGCAGTTCTTC. Protein: CAWSVLASSYNEQFF. The chain recombines TRBV30 with TRBJ2-1; D unresolved. CDR3 length equals 15 residues. Per the germline V gene, CDR1 is GTSNPN and CDR2 is SVGIG (reference sequence). Trimming took off 0 bases at V and 1 base at J, with 10 bases between the two ends.

CDR3 nucleotides: TGTGCCAGCAGTTTAGGTGGAAGTATTATCGCCGGGGAGCTGTTTTTT. Protein: CASSLGGSIIAGELFF. The gene calls are TRBV28 and TRBJ2-2; D ambiguous. CDR1 is MDHEN and CDR2 is SYDVKM in the germline V gene. V shed 2 bases and J shed 6 bases, with 16 bases lying between them. The CDR3 sequence is 16 residues long.

The chain is built from TRBV4-1 and TRBJ1-5; D is perhaps TRBD1 (6 bases). Germline values: CDR1 MGHRA, CDR2 YSYEKL. This CDR3 is 18 amino acids long. The germline V and J ends were trimmed by 4 bases and 7 bases, with 26 bases remaining between them. Written as DNA, the CDR3 is TGCGCCAGCAGCCGAAGCCAGGGGATTCAGGGTGGTAACCAGCCCCAGCATTTT. Amino acid sequence: CASSRSQGIQGGNQPQHF.

The chain joins TRBV6-4 to TRBJ1-1; TRBD1 matches at 8 bases. Germline loops: CDR1 MRHNA, CDR2 SNTAGT. The CDR3 is 16 amino acids. With 2 bases clipped from V and 6 bases from J, the junction kept 11 bases outside the gene matches. As DNA, the CDR3 is TGTGCCAGCAGTGACCCCTTCGTTCAGGGGGCCCCTGAAGCTTTCTTT. Its translation is CASSDPFVQGAPEAFF.

The chain combines TRBV9 with TRBJ2-1, with 11 bases that match TRBD1. Germline CDR1 SGDLS, CDR2 YYNGEE. V lost 0 bases, J lost 6 bases, and 11 bases stayed unmatched. CDR3 size: 18 residues. The CDR3 sequence: CASSVGPAAGTGGNEQFF. DNA of the CDR3: TGTGCCAGCAGCGTAGGGCCCGCCGCCGGGACAGGGGGCAATGAGCAGTTCTTC.

This clone was seen just once. The chain is built from TRBV19 and TRBJ2-7; the match to TRBD1 covers 7 bases. Germline V gene data show CDR1 as LNHDA and CDR2 as SQIVND (reference sequence). The junction had 8 bases not matched to a gene; V was cut back by 5 bases and J by 4 bases. The CDR3 is made up of 14 amino acids. CDR3 residues: CASSDDRASYEQYF. CDR3 coding DNA: TGTGCCAGTAGTGATGACAGGGCCTCTTACGAGCAGTACTTC.

The gene calls are TRBV13 and TRBJ2-7; D might be TRBD1 or TRBD2, each matching 6 bases. This CDR3 has 17 amino acids. The V gene lost 5 bases and the J gene lost 2 bases, with 22 bases spanning the gap. Germline-derived CDR1 and CDR2 are PRHDT and FYEKMQ (reference sequence). This CDR3 is CASSPSGWGALTYEQYF. Written as DNA, the CDR3 is TGTGCCAGCAGCCCTTCTGGGTGGGGGGCCCTAACCTACGAGCAGTACTTC.

This chain joins TRBV1 and TRBJ1-2. TRBV1 is annotated as a pseudogene. This CDR3 spans 12 amino acids. This CDR3 reads CTSSPVVSGYTF. In DNA form, the CDR3 reads TGCACCAGCAGCCCCGTCGTGAGCGGCTACACCTTC.

The chain is built from TRBV28 and TRBJ1-2, with D possibly being TRBD1 (5 bases). This CDR3 spans 14 amino acids. Germline loops: CDR1 MDHEN, CDR2 SYDVKM. Trimming pared 5 bases from V and 1 base from J, leaving 11 bases between. In nucleotides, the CDR3 is TGTGCCAGCAGTGGACGCAGGGTTAACTATGGCTACACCTTC. The encoded protein is CASSGRRVNYGYTF.